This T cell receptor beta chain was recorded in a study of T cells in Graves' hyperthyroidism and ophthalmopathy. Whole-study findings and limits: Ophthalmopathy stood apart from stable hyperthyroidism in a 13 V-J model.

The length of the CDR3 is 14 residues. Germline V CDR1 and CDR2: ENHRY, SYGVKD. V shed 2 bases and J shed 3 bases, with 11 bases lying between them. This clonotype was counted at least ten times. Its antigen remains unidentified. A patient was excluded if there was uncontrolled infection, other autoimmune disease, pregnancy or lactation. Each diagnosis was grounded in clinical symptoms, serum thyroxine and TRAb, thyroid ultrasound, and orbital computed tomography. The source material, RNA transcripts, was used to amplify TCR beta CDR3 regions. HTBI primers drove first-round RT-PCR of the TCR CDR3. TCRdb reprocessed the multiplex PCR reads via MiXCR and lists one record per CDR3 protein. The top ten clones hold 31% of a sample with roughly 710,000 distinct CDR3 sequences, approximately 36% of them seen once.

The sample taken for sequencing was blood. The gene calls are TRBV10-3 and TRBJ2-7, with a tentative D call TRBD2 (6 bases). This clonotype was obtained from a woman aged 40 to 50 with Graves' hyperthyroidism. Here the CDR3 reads CAISETSPIYEQYF. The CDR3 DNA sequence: TGTGCCATCAGTGAGACTAGCCCCATCTACGAGCAGTACTTC.